These 15 T cell receptor beta chains were sequenced from one sample in a study of blood T cell repertoires in COVID-19. Libraries were prepared by immunoSEQ multiplex PCR; TCRdb keeps only in-frame clonotypes and omits some of them. Counted here are 53,000 or so clones, 90% occurring once; the ten biggest clones make up 2.5% to 3.5%. The sequenced sample was peripheral blood. The origin of the receptors is a human donor in a cohort sampled during active COVID-19.

This rearrangement joins TRBV6-1 to TRBJ1-5; D remains ambiguous. The CDR3 totals 14 residues. The germline V and J ends were trimmed by 0 bases and 8 bases, with 11 bases remaining between them. The germline CDR1 and CDR2 sequences are MNHNS and SASEGT. This CDR3 is CASSEAETLKPQHF. The CDR3 bases are TGTGCCAGCAGTGAAGCGGAGACGCTGAAGCCCCAGCATTTT.

The chain is built from TRBV2 and TRBJ1-3, with unresolved D. The CDR3 sequence is 15 residues long. V lost 6 bases and J 2 bases, leaving 14 bases between the germline ends. Germline CDR1 is SNHLY and CDR2 is FYNNEI. CDR3 sequence reads: CASSLQRTPGNTIYF. The CDR3 DNA reads TGTGCCAGCAGCCTCCAGAGGACTCCTGGAAACACCATATATTTT.

J is TRBJ2-7 and V is TRBV28, with a possible D match to TRBD2 (7 bases). The CDR3 spans 15 residues. V gave up 7 bases and J gave up 4 bases, with 20 bases separating them. Germline values: CDR1 MDHEN, CDR2 SYDVKM. The CDR3 loop is CASTPGGASAYEQYF. CDR3 coding DNA: TGTGCCAGCACCCCTGGGGGGGCAAGCGCGTACGAGCAGTACTTC.

The chain links TRBV15 to TRBJ2-4, with 8 bases lining up with TRBD2. The CDR3 spans 13 residues. V trimming: 3 bases; J trimming: 9 bases; junction bases outside the gene matches: 4. CDR1 and CDR2 (germline): LNHNV, YYDKDF (reference sequence). CDR3 in DNA: TGTGCCACCAGCAGCGGACTAGCCCCCATTCAGTACTTC. Translating gives CATSSGLAPIQYF.

The gene calls are TRBV5-8 and TRBJ1-6; no clear D gene. CDR3 length: 15 amino acids. Germline values: CDR1 SGHTS, CDR2 YDEGEE. V lost 4 bases, J lost 8 bases, and 16 bases lay in between. The CDR3 loop is CASSILPGVDSPLHF. The CDR3 DNA reads TGTGCCAGCAGCATACTCCCAGGTGTGGATTCACCCCTCCACTTT. The full variable domain, in which reference TRBV5-8 and TRBJ1-6 provide the parts outside the CDR3, is EAGVTQSPTHLIKTRGQQATLRCSPISGHTSVYWYQQALGLGLQFLLWYDEGEERNRGNFPPRFSGRQFPNYSSELNVNALELEDSALYLCASSILPGVDSPLHFGNGTRLTVT.

The rearrangement links TRBV28 to TRBJ2-3; TRBD1 might be the D (5 bases). The CDR3 covers 13 residues. Germline values: CDR1 MDHEN, CDR2 SYDVKM. V lost 7 bases and J lost 6, with 14 bases in between. CDR3 sequence reads: CASTPWGADTQYF. CDR3 nucleotide sequence: TGTGCCAGCACCCCGTGGGGCGCGGATACGCAGTATTTT.

This sequence joins TRBV9 and TRBJ2-6; a weak D match, TRBD1 (8 bases). CDR3 size: 19 residues. V was pared by 4 bases and J by 0 bases, with 20 bases between. The germline V gene has CDR1 SGDLS and CDR2 YYNGEE. In DNA, the CDR3 is TGTGCCAGCAGCAACCCGACAGGGGAGGGGCACTCTGGGGCCAACGTCCTGACTTTC. Its protein product is CASSNPTGEGHSGANVLTF.

This chain uses TRBV28 with TRBJ2-1; 8 nucleotides line up with TRBD1. Germline values: CDR1 MDHEN, CDR2 SYDVKM. The CDR3 length is 16 residues. The junction had 4 bases not matched to a gene; V was cut back by 2 bases and J by 1 base. CDR3 in DNA: TGTGCCAGCAGTTTAACAGGGGGTTTATCCTACAATGAGCAGTTCTTC. As protein: CASSLTGGLSYNEQFF.

The chain couples TRBV11-2 to TRBJ2-5, with D unclear. The CDR3 consists of 15 residues. Germline values: CDR1 SGHAT, CDR2 FQNNGV. V lost 4 bases and J lost 0, with 12 bases in between. CDR3 amino acids: CASSSLGGHQETQYF. CDR3 sequence (DNA): TGTGCCAGCAGCTCCTTAGGTGGGCACCAAGAGACCCAGTACTTC.

V and J are TRBV4-3 and TRBJ2-2; maybe TRBD2 (5 bases). Trimming shortened V by 3 bases and J by 4 bases, and 12 bases separated the two germline ends. Germline loops: CDR1 LGHNA, CDR2 YSLEER. The CDR3 loop spans 15 amino acids. Here the CDR3 DNA reads TGCGCCAGCAGCCATTGGTGGGAGAGCACCGGGGAGCTGTTTTTT. It specifies CASSHWWESTGELFF.

The gene calls are TRBV28 and TRBJ1-2; D possibly corresponds to TRBD1 (5 bases). V gave up 7 bases and J gave up 7 bases, with 13 bases separating them. This CDR3 has 12 residues. Per germline, CDR1 MDHEN and CDR2 SYDVKM. The CDR3 coding sequence is TGTGCCAGCATCTCGGAGGGGCGTGGCTACACCTTC. It is translated as CASISEGRGYTF.

The CDR3 sequence is CASSVGTRDSSYGYTF. The CDR3, as DNA: TGTGCCAGTAGCGTCGGGACACGGGACAGCAGCTATGGCTACACCTTC. V gene TRBV19 combines with J gene TRBJ1-2, with 7 bases matching TRBD1. CDR3 length: 16 amino acids. The V gene's germline CDR1 is LNHDA and CDR2 SQIVND (reference sequence). The V and J ends lost 6 bases and 4 bases, in that order; junction bases with no gene match: 14.

The CDR3 DNA reads as TGTGCCAGCAGTGATCTGAACAAACGCCTAGGAGGGGAGCTGTTTTTT. Its protein product is CASSDLNKRLGGELFF. The chain is built from TRBV25-1 and TRBJ2-2, with D hard to call. CDR1 is MGHDK and CDR2 is SYGVNS in the germline V gene. The CDR3 loop spans 16 amino acids. V lost 3 bases, J lost 8 bases, and 19 bases lay in between.

The chain is built from TRBV5-1 and TRBJ2-1; perhaps TRBD1 as D (5 bases). From germline, CDR1 is SGHRS and CDR2 YFSETQ. CDR3 length equals 15 residues. V was shortened by 4 bases and J by 7 bases, with 18 bases between the two germline ends. The CDR3 sequence is CASSPTGFTSNEQFF. The CDR3 nucleotides are TGCGCCAGCAGCCCCACAGGATTTACCTCAAATGAGCAGTTCTTC.

This clone was seen a single time. This chain links TRBV30 with TRBJ1-3; the D is unclear. Looked up from germline, CDR1 is GTSNPN and CDR2 is SVGIG (reference sequence). This CDR3 is 13 amino acids long. Trimming removed 7 bases at V and 0 bases at J, with 10 bases between. CDR3 sequence: CALLVSSGNTIYF. CDR3 DNA: TGTGCCTTACTAGTTAGCTCTGGAAACACCATATATTTT.